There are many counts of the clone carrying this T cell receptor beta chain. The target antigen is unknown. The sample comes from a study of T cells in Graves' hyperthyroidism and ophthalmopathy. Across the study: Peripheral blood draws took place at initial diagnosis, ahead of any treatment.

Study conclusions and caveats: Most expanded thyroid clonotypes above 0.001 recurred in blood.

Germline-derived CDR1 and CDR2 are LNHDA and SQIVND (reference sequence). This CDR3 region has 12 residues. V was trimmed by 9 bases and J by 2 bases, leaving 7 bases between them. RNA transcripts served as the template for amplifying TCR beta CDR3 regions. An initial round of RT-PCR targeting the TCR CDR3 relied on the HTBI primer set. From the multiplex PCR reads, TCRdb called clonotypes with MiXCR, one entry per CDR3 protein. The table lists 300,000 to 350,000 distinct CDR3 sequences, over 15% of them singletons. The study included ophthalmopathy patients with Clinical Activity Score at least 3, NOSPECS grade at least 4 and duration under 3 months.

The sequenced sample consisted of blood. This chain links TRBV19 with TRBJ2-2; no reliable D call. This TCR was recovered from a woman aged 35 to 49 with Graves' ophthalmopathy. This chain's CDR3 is CASSFNTGELFF. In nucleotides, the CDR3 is TGTGCCAGCAGTTTTAACACCGGGGAGCTGTTTTTT.